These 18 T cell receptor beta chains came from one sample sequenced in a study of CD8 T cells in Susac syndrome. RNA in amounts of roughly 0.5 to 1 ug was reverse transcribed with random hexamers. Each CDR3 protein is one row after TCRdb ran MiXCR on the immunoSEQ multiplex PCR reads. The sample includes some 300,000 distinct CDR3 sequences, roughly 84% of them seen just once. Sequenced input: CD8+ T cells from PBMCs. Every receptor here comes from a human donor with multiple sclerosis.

DNA of the CDR3: TGTGCCAGCAGCTTAGGGCTAGCGGGAGAATTGGAAGAGACCCAGTACTTC. Encoded protein: CASSLGLAGELEETQYF. The chain couples TRBV7-2 to TRBJ2-5; 10 bases fit TRBD2. Germline CDR1 is SGHTA and CDR2 is FQGNSA. The CDR3 contains 17 residues. The V gene end was trimmed by 1 base and the J gene end by 3 bases; junction bases not matched to a gene: 8.

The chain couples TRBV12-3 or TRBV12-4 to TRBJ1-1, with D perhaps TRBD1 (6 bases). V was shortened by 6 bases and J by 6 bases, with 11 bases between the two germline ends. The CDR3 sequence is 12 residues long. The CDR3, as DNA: TGTGCCAGCAGCCTCGGACAGCCTGAAGCTTTCTTT. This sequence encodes CASSLGQPEAFF.

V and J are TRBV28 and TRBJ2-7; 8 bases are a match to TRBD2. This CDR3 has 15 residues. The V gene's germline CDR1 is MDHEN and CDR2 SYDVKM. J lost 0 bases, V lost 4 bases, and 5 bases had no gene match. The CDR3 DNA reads TGTGCCAGCAGTTACGGGCTAGCGGGCTCCTACGAGCAGTACTTC. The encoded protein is CASSYGLAGSYEQYF.

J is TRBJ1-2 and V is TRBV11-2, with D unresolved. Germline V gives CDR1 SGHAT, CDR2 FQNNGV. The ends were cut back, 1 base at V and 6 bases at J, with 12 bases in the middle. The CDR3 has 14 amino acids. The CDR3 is CASSLASPLHGYTF. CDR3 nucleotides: TGTGCCAGCAGCTTAGCCTCTCCGTTACATGGCTACACCTTC.

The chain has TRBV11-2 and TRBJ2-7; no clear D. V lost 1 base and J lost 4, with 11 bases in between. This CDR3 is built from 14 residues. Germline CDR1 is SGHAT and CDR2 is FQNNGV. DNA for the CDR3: TGTGCCAGCAGCTTAGCCCTAACTTGGTACGAGCAGTACTTC. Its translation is CASSLALTWYEQYF.

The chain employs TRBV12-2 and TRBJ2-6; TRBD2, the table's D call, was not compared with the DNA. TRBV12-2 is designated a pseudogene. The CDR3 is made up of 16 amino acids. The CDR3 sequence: CASRLLEGGGANVLTF. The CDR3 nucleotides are TGTGCAAGTCGCTTATTGGAGGGCGGTGGGGCCAACGTCCTGACTTTC.

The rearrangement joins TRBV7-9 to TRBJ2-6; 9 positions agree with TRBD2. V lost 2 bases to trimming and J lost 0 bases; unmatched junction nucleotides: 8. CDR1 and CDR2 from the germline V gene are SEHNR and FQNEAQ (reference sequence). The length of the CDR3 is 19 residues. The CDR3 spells CASSLLIGLASSGANVLTF. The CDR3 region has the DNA TGTGCCAGCAGCTTATTAATTGGACTAGCGAGCTCTGGGGCCAACGTCCTGACTTTC.

CDR3 loop: CSANQGGALLPFYGYTF. DNA of the CDR3: TGCAGTGCCAACCAGGGGGGGGCCCTACTTCCCTTCTATGGCTACACCTTC. V usage is TRBV20-1 and J usage is TRBJ1-2; TRBD1 matches at 7 bases. Trimming took 6 bases from V and 4 from J; bases not matched to a gene: 20. Germline assignment: CDR1 DFQATT and CDR2 SNEGSKA (reference sequence). The CDR3 length is 17 residues.

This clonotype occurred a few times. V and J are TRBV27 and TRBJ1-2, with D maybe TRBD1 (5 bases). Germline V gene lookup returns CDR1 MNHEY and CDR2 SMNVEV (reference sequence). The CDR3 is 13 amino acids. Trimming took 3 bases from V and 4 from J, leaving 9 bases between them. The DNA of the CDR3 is TGTGCCAGCAGTTTCGGGCAGGGCTATGGCTACACCTTC. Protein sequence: CASSFGQGYGYTF.

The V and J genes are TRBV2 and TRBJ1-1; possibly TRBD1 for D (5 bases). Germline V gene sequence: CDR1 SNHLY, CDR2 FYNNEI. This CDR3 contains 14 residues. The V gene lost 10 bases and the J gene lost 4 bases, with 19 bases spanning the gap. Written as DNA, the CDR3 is TGTGCCATACAGACCAGGGCCCGGGGCACTGAAGCTTTCTTT. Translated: CAIQTRARGTEAFF.

The CDR3 is CASSSGTRGYNEQFF. Written as DNA, the CDR3 is TGTGCCAGCAGCTCCGGGACTAGGGGGTACAATGAGCAGTTCTTC. The chain is built from TRBV7-9 and TRBJ2-1, with 8 bases matching TRBD2. Losses at the gene ends were 4 bases for V and 4 bases for J; bases not matched to a gene: 6. This CDR3 has 15 amino acids. The germline CDR1 and CDR2 sequences are SEHNR and FQNEAQ (reference sequence).

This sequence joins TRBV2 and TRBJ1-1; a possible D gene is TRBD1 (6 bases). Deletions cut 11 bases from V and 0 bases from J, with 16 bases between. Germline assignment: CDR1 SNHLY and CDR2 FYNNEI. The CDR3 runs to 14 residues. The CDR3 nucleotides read TGTGCCGTCGAGGGGGGCAGACTGAACACTGAAGCTTTCTTT. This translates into CAVEGGRLNTEAFF.

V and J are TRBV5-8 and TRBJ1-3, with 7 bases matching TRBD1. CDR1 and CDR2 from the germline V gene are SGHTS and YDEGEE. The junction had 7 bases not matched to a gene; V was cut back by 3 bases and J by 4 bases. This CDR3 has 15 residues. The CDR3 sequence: CASSSRPGQGNTIYF. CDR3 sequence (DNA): TGTGCCAGCAGCTCCCGACCGGGACAGGGAAACACCATATATTTT.

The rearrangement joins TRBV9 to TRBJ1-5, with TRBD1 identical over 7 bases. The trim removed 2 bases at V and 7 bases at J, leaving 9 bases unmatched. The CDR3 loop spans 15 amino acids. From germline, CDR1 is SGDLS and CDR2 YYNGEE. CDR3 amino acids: CASSVSTGVGQPQHF. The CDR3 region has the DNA TGTGCCAGCAGCGTCAGTACAGGGGTAGGGCAGCCCCAGCATTTT.

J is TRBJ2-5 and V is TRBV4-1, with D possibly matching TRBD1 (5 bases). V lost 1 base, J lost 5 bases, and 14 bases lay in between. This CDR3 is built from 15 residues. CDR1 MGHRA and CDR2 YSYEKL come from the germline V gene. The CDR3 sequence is CASSQGSGRVETQYF. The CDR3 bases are TGCGCCAGCAGCCAAGGGAGTGGCAGGGTGGAGACCCAGTACTTC.

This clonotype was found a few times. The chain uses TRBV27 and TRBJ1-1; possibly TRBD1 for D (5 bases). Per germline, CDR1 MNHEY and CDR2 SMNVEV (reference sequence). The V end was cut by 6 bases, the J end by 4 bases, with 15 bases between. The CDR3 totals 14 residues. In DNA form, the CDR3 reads TGTGCCAGCAGCTTCACGGGGGGAGGCACTGAAGCTTTCTTT. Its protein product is CASSFTGGGTEAFF.

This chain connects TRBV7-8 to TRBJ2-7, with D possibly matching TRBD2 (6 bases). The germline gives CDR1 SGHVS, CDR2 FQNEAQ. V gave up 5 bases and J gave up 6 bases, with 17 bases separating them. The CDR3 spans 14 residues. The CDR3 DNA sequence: TGTGCCAGCAGCCCCCCCCGGGAGTGGAGCGAGCAGTACTTC. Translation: CASSPPREWSEQYF. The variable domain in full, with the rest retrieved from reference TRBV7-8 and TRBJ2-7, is GAGVSQSPRYKVAKRGQDVALRCDPISGHVSLFWYQQALGQGPEFLTYFQNEAQLDKSGLPSDRFFAERPEGSVSTLKIQRTQQEDSAVYLCASSPPREWSEQYFGPGTRLTVT.

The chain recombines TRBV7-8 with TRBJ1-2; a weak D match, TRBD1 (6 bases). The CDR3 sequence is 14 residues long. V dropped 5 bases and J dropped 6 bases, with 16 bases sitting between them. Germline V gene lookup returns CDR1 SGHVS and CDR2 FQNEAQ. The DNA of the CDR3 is TGTGCCAGCAGCCGTAGTCGGGGGGCAAATGGCTACACCTTC. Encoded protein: CASSRSRGANGYTF.